The subject of this entry is one T cell receptor (beta chain). Its antigen is currently unknown. The V gene end was trimmed by 5 bases and the J gene end by 2 bases; junction bases not matched to a gene: 2. CDR3 size: 13 residues. Germline V gives CDR1 ENHRY, CDR2 SYGVKD. The data are from a study of cytomegalovirus exposure and HLA in healthy donors. A multiplex PCR was run with 60 Vbeta primers and 13 Jbeta primers. Per the study methods: Around 9.9 million shared chains were among the 60 million to 80 million unique TCR beta chains that a later analysis counted. Using immunoSEQ multiplex PCR, the repertoire was profiled, and TCRdb retains in-frame clones only, with some absent. V, J and clone size were drawn from that table, and D and trimming were deduced from the DNA. The table has fewer than 150,000 clones, 78% seen once. Whole-study results and caveats: TRBV6-2, TRBV6-3 and some other V segments were unresolvable in 87-base-pair reads. It was reported that the classifier diagnosed cytomegalovirus status with high specificity and sensitivity in both the original and validation cohorts. Apart from CMV serostatus, no immune exposure information was available.

The clonotype was recovered from a male donor in good health and CMV-seronegative. The chain combines TRBV10-3 with TRBJ2-5, with 7 bases aligning to TRBD2. Sequencing was carried out using PBMCs. CDR3 sequence: CAISRGLQETQYF. In DNA, the CDR3 is TGTGCCATCAGTAGGGGACTACAAGAGACCCAGTACTTC.